This T cell receptor beta chain was identified in a study of T cell responses to AZD1222 COVID-19 vaccine. Data came from immunoSEQ multiplex PCR; TCRdb stores just in-frame clones and leaves some out. The sample lists 150,000 or so clones, approximately 90% seen once, with about 4% in the top ten. The specimen comprised peripheral blood, sampled 28 days after the second AZD1222 dose. The source is an adult who received the AZD1222 COVID-19 vaccine.

The CDR3 nucleotides read TGTGCCAGCAGCTTGGGAATAGGGCTTAACTATGGCTACACCTTC. It specifies CASSLGIGLNYGYTF. The chain uses TRBV5-6 and TRBJ1-2; no definite D call. Germline CDR1 and CDR2: SGHDT and YYEEEE. Trimming pared 0 bases from V and 1 base from J, leaving 10 bases between. The CDR3 extends over 15 amino acids.